The 16 T cell receptor beta chains below come from one sample, sequenced in a study of neurological immune-mediated disorders. One entry per CDR3 protein, called by TCRdb with MiXCR from the 5' RACE reads. Among 57,000 or so distinct CDR3 sequences listed, over 9.5% were seen once. The sequenced sample was PBMCs. The source of these receptors is a man aged 60 to 75 in good health.

This clonotype occurred many times. The chain employs TRBV5-6 and TRBJ1-6; the D is unclear. The CDR3 has 14 residues. The germline V and J ends were trimmed by 6 bases and 12 bases, with 19 bases remaining between them. Germline CDR1 is SGHDT and CDR2 is YYEEEE. In DNA form, the CDR3 reads TGTGCCAGCACCGAAAGGTCGGCCATCCAACCCCTCCACTTT. It translates to CASTERSAIQPLHF.

This clonotype appeared many times. The genes are TRBV20-1 and TRBJ2-1; TRBD2 matches at 14 bases. After removal of 7 bases from V and 14 bases from J, the junction contained 10 bases not matched to a gene. The length of the CDR3 is 13 residues. Germline V gene data show CDR1 as DFQATT and CDR2 as SNEGSKA (reference sequence). The CDR3 loop is CSVPTSGGGKKFF. Here the CDR3 DNA reads TGCAGTGTCCCGACTAGCGGGGGGGGGAAGAAGTTCTTC.

This clonotype has only a few counts. The chain links TRBV5-6 to TRBJ2-1; 11 bases agree with TRBD2. CDR3 length: 18 amino acids. The V segment lost 2 bases and the J segment 1 base; nucleotides outside the gene matches: 8. CDR1 SGHDT and CDR2 YYEEEE come from the germline V gene. The CDR3 coding sequence is TGTGCCAGCAGCTTAGTGTCTAGCGGGGGGCCGTCCTACAATGAGCAGTTCTTC. Protein product: CASSLVSSGGPSYNEQFF.

This clonotype was recorded at least ten times. V is TRBV5-1 and J is TRBJ1-1, with 9 bases that match TRBD1. The CDR3 spans 13 residues. Germline assignment: CDR1 SGHRS and CDR2 YFSETQ. With 9 bases clipped from V and 0 bases from J, the junction kept 3 bases outside the gene matches. The CDR3 nucleotides are TGCGCCACCGGACAGGGGATGAACACTGAAGCTTTCTTT. As protein: CATGQGMNTEAFF.

This clonotype came up many times. The chain joins TRBV10-3 to TRBJ2-5, with TRBD1 matching over 10 bases. CDR1 and CDR2 (germline): ENHRY, SYGVKD. Losses at the gene ends were 10 bases for V and 2 bases for J; bases not matched to a gene: 7. The CDR3 runs 14 residues. DNA for the CDR3: TGTGCCACTTCCGGGACAGGGGTTCAAGAGACCCAGTACTTC. It encodes CATSGTGVQETQYF.

This clonotype has a count of ten or more. The V call is TRBV6-5, the J call TRBJ2-1; TRBD1 matches at 10 bases. The CDR3 runs 13 residues. Germline V gives CDR1 MNHEY, CDR2 SVGAGI. After removal of 10 bases from V and 7 bases from J, the junction contained 7 bases not matched to a gene. The CDR3 reads CAIGDRGRNEQFF. CDR3 in DNA: TGTGCCATAGGGGACAGGGGCAGGAATGAGCAGTTCTTC.

In its sample, this clonotype was seen many times. J is TRBJ1-5 and V is TRBV28, with 9 bases fitting TRBD1. J gave up 15 bases and V 3 bases, and 6 bases lay outside the gene matches. CDR1 and CDR2 (germline): MDHEN, SYDVKM. The CDR3 extends over 12 amino acids. CDR3 in DNA: TGTGCCAGCAGTTTGTCCGGGACAGGGACGCATTTT. It yields the protein CASSLSGTGTHF.

This clonotype was picked up many times. The chain links TRBV7-2 to TRBJ2-5; D could derive from TRBD1 or TRBD2 (6 bases each). The V and J ends lost 5 bases and 6 bases respectively, with 28 bases between them. The CDR3 consists of 18 residues. In germline, CDR1 is SGHTA, CDR2 FQGNSA. The CDR3 here is CASSQGTRGGLLEKTQYF. CDR3 nucleotides: TGTGCCAGCAGCCAGGGGACCAGGGGAGGATTGCTGGAGAAGACCCAGTACTTC.

Many counts were recorded for this clonotype. The chain carries TRBV5-1 and TRBJ1-1, with D uncertain. Germline V gene sequence: CDR1 SGHRS, CDR2 YFSETQ. The CDR3 is 15 residues long. Trimming shortened V by 0 bases and J by 0 bases, and 9 bases separated the two germline ends. The CDR3 loop is CASSLDLGMNTEAFF. The CDR3 nucleotides are TGCGCCAGCAGCTTGGATCTGGGGATGAACACTGAAGCTTTCTTT.

This clonotype was detected only a few times. The V call is TRBV3-1, the J call TRBJ2-1, with 9 bases that match TRBD2. Germline loops: CDR1 LGHDT, CDR2 YNNKEL (reference sequence). The CDR3 sequence is 15 residues long. The ends lost 4 bases at V and 2 bases at J; junction bases unmatched: 3. DNA for the CDR3: TGTGCCAGCAGCCGTAGCGGGGGACCCTACAATGAGCAGTTCTTC. It is translated as CASSRSGGPYNEQFF.

This clonotype was seen many times. CDR3 nucleotides: TGTGCCAGCAGCTTAGATGGTCTAGCGGGGGGGCAGTTCTTC. Encoded protein: CASSLDGLAGGQFF. The chain has TRBV7-9 and TRBJ2-1; 11 bases are a match to TRBD2. The germline gives CDR1 SEHNR, CDR2 FQNEAQ (reference sequence). V trimming: 1 base; J trimming: 12 bases; junction bases outside the gene matches: 5. The CDR3 is made up of 14 amino acids.

This clonotype has ten or more counts. This rearrangement joins TRBV7-2 to TRBJ2-7; TRBD1 might be the D (5 bases). V lost 1 base and J 5 bases, leaving 12 bases between the germline ends. The CDR3 covers 14 residues. Germline V gene data show CDR1 as SGHTA and CDR2 as FQGNSA. CDR3 loop: CASSLGQGNHEQYF. In nucleotides, the CDR3 is TGTGCCAGCAGCTTAGGTCAGGGTAACCACGAGCAGTACTTC.

This clonotype showed up many times. The V and J genes are TRBV12-3 or TRBV12-4 and TRBJ2-5; TRBD2 might be the D (6 bases). The CDR3 length is 16 residues. Trimming took off 2 bases at V and 1 base at J, with 14 bases between the two ends. The CDR3 coding sequence is TGTGCCAGCAGTTTATCCAGCGGGTATCCCCAAGAGACCCAGTACTTC. Amino acid sequence: CASSLSSGYPQETQYF.

This clonotype was seen at least ten times. This rearrangement joins TRBV20-1 to TRBJ2-1, with D possibly being TRBD1 (6 bases). The germline V gene has CDR1 DFQATT and CDR2 SNEGSKA (reference sequence). The V end was cut by 6 bases, the J end by 0 bases, with 12 bases between. The CDR3 loop spans 14 amino acids. CDR3 in amino acids: CSAIGQSSYNEQFF. The CDR3 DNA sequence: TGCAGTGCCATTGGACAGAGCTCCTACAATGAGCAGTTCTTC.

This clonotype turned up a few times. J is TRBJ1-6 and V is TRBV6-2 or TRBV6-3; D gene ambiguous. Trimming removed 2 bases at V and 11 bases at J, with 10 bases between. The CDR3 extends over 13 amino acids. The germline V gene has CDR1 MNHEY and CDR2 SVGEGT. This CDR3 is CASSYHKETPLHF. The CDR3 coding sequence is TGTGCCAGCAGTTACCACAAGGAAACACCCCTCCACTTT.

This clonotype was counted a single time. The junction does not match germline at one end; this may be a read error. The rearrangement uses TRBV5-1 and TRBJ1-1; D is perhaps TRBD1 (5 bases). There are 14 residues in the CDR3. Germline values: CDR1 SGHRS, CDR2 YFSETQ. Here the CDR3 DNA reads TGCGCCAGAAGCTTAGGAGGGGCCAACACTGAAGCTTTCTTT. Protein product: CARSLGGANTEAFF. The full variable domain, completed using reference TRBV5-1 and TRBJ1-1, is KAGVTQTPRYLIKTRGQQVTLSCSPISGHRSVSWYQQTPGQGLQFLFEYFSETQRNKGNFPGRFSGRQFSNSRSEMNVSTLELGDSALYLCARSLGGANTEAFFGQGTRLTVV.